The subject of this entry is one T cell receptor (beta chain). Its target is unknown. Germline V gene lookup returns CDR1 MNHEY and CDR2 SVGEGT. The CDR3 is made up of 15 amino acids. V lost 6 bases, J lost 2 bases, and 9 bases stayed unmatched. The sample is drawn from a study of response to subunit inactivated influenza vaccine. Study results and limitations: The authors proposed limited new T cell recruitment per seasonal influenza vaccination.

TCRdb used MiXCR to reprocess the RT-PCR reads, holding one entry per CDR3 protein. The sample records a few hundred thousand distinct CDR3 sequences, 12% to 15% being singletons. Sequencing was performed on PBMCs from blood, taken 11 to 12 days after vaccination. The V and J genes are TRBV6-2 or TRBV6-3 and TRBJ2-7, with 8 bases lining up with TRBD1. This clonotype was obtained from a man in his forties or fifties who received an inactivated influenza vaccine. CDR3 residues: CASSNGQGKAYEQYF. CDR3 bases: TGTGCCAGCAGCAATGGACAGGGAAAGGCCTACGAGCAGTACTTC.